This TCR beta chain was captured in a study of blood T cells in healthy people across ages. A second about 6 to 12 cycle PCR used barcoded and J-beta primers. All cDNA molecules were each tagged by a template-switch adaptor with 12 random nucleotides. TCRdb independently ran MiXCR on the 5' RACE reads; one entry per CDR3 protein. The data show 550,000 to 650,000 distinct CDR3 sequences, approximately 30% seen once. Isolating PBMCs gave at least 6.5 million of these cells per sample. Study-wide findings and caveats: Per million T cells, the diversity of TCR beta decreased roughly linearly as age advanced. Naive CD4+ cell counts and diversity both ran higher in long-lived than in aged donors.

Concerning this clonotype: Antigen: not known.

CDR3 length: 15 amino acids. Deletions cut 0 bases from V and 0 bases from J, with 7 bases between. The germline V gene has CDR1 SGDLS and CDR2 YYNGEE. What was sequenced was blood. The chain carries TRBV9 and TRBJ2-4; D may be TRBD1 (5 bases). This clonotype originated in a woman at least 80 years old in good health. The CDR3 protein is CASSVEGAAKNIQYF. In DNA, the CDR3 is TGTGCCAGCAGCGTAGAAGGGGCAGCCAAAAACATTCAGTACTTC.